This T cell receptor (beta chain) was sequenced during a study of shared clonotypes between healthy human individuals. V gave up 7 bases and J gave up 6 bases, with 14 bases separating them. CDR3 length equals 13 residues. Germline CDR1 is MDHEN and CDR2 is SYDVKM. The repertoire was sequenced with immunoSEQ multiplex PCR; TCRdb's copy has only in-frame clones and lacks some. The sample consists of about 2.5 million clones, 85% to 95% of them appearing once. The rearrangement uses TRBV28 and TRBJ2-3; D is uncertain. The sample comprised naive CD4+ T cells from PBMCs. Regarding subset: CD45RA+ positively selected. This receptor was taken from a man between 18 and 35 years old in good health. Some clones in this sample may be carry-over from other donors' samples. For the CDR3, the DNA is TGTGCCAGCATCCCGAGGCCCCGGGATACGCAGTATTTT. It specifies CASIPRPRDTQYF.